The clone carrying this T cell receptor (beta chain) has a handful of counts. The data were obtained in a study of T-cell memory formation after mild COVID-19. TCRdb analysed the 5' RACE reads with MiXCR anew, one entry per CDR3 protein. The table records some 180,000 distinct CDR3 sequences, about 18% of them present only once. Trimming at V came to 2 bases and at J to 0 bases, leaving 2 bases not matched to a gene. The CDR3 contains 16 residues. The germline gives CDR1 KGHSH, CDR2 LQKENI. Sequencing was performed on PBMCs or a T cell subset sorted from them (not recorded which). The J gene is TRBJ2-3, the V gene TRBV18, with TRBD2 matching over 10 bases. This receptor was identified in a man between 18 and 29 years old who had mild COVID-19 (a few samples of this study predate the infection). Cell type and time point are not known. The CDR3 spells CASSPSAGGSTDTQYF. CDR3 in DNA: TGTGCCAGCTCACCATCAGCGGGGGGGAGCACAGATACGCAGTATTTT.